This T cell receptor beta chain was captured by sequencing in a study of blood T cell repertoires in COVID-19. Original processing methods: Amplified reference gene primers provided the basis for estimating nucleated cell counts. Generated by immunoSEQ multiplex PCR, the TCRdb table keeps only in-frame clones and is missing some. That table furnishes V, J and clone size, whereas the DNA furnished D and trimming. The sample has about 49,000 clones; approximately 80% are singletons. The clonotype originates from a woman of 80 years or more with COVID-19, enrolled during active disease. Sequences were obtained from peripheral blood.

CDR3 nucleotides: TGTGCCAGCAGCTTCGGAGGGAATGAAAAACTGTTTTTT. Its translation: CASSFGGNEKLFF. This chain uses TRBV7-2 with TRBJ1-4; no definite D call. V dropped 3 bases and J dropped 5 bases, with 7 bases sitting between them. This CDR3 spans 13 amino acids. CDR1 and CDR2 (germline): SGHTA, FQGNSA. The variable domain in full, completed from reference TRBV7-2 and TRBJ1-4, reads GAGVSQSPSNKVTEKGKDVELRCDPISGHTALYWYRQSLGQGLEFLIYFQGNSAPDKSGLPSDRFSAERTGGSVSTLTIQRTQQEDSAVYLCASSFGGNEKLFFGSGTQLSVL.